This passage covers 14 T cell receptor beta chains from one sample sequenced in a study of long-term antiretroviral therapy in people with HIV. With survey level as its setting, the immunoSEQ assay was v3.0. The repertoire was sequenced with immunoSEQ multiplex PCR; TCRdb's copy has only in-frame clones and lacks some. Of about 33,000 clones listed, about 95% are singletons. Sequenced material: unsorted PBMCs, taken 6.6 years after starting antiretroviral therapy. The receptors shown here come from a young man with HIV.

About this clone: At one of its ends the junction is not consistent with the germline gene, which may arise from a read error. CDR3 sequence reads: CASSQQRSGEAKTGELFF. CDR3 coding DNA: TGTGCCAGCAGCCAGCAGCGTAGCGGGGAGGCGAAAACCGGGGAGCTGTTTTTT. The V gene is TRBV4-2, the J gene TRBJ2-2, with TRBD2 matching over 8 bases. The V gene's germline CDR1 is LGHNA and CDR2 YNFKEQ. This CDR3 has 18 amino acids.

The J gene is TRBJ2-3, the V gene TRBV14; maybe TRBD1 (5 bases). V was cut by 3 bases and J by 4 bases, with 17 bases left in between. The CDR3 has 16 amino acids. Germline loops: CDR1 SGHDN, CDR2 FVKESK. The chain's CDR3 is CASSQGWGRVSDTQYF. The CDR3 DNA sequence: TGTGCCAGCAGCCAGGGATGGGGCCGCGTTTCAGATACGCAGTATTTT.

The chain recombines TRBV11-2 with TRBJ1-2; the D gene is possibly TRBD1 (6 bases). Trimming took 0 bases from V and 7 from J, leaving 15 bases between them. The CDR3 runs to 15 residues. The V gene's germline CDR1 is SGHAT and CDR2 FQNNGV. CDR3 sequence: CASSLEAAGVGGYTF. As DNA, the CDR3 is TGTGCCAGCAGCTTAGAAGCGGCAGGGGTTGGTGGCTACACCTTC.

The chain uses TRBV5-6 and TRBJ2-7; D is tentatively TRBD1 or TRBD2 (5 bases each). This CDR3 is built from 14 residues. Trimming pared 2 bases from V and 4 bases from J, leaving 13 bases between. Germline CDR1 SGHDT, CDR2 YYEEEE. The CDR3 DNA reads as TGTGCCAGCAGCTTATGGGACGTAGGTTACGAGCAGTACTTC. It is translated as CASSLWDVGYEQYF. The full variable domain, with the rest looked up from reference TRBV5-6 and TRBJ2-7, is DAGVTQSPTHLIKTRGQQVTLRCSPKSGHDTVSWYQQALGQGPQFIFQYYEEEERQRGNFPDRFSGHQFPNYSSELNVNALLLGDSALYLCASSLWDVGYEQYFGPGTRLTVT.

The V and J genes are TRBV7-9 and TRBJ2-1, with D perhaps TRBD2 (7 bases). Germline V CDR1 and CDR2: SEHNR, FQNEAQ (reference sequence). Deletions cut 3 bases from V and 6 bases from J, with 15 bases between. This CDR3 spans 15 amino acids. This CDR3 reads CASSLGRGAGNEQFF. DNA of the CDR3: TGTGCCAGCAGCTTGGGACGGGGGGCGGGCAATGAGCAGTTCTTC.

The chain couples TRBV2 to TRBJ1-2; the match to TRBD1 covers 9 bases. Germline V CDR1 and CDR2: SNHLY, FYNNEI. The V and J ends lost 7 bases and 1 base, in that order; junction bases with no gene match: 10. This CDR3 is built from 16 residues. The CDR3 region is CASKLSGQGVNYGYTF. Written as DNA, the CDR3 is TGTGCCAGCAAACTGTCGGGACAGGGCGTTAACTATGGCTACACCTTC.

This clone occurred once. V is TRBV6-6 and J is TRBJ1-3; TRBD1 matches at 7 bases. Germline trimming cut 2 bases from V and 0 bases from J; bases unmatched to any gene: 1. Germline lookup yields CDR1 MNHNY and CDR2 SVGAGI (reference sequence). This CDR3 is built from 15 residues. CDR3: CASSYGTVSGNTIYF. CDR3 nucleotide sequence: TGTGCCAGCAGTTACGGGACAGTCTCTGGAAACACCATATATTTT.

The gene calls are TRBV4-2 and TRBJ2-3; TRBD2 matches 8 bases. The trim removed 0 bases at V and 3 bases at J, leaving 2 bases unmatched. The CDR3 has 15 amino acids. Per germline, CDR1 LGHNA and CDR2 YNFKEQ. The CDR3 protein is CASSQEGGGTDTQYF. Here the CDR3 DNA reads TGTGCCAGCAGCCAAGAAGGCGGGGGGACAGATACGCAGTATTTT.

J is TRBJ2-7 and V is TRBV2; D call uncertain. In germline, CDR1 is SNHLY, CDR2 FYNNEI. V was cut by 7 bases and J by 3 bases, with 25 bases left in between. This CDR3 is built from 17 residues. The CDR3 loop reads CASTPSPTLLSFYEQYF. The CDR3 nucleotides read TGTGCCAGCACCCCATCCCCGACCCTCCTCAGCTTCTACGAGCAGTACTTC. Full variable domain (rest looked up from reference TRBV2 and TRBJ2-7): EPEVTQTPSHQVTQMGQEVILRCVPISNHLYFYWYRQILGQKVEFLVSFYNNEISEKSEIFDDQFSVERPDGSNFTLKIRSTKLEDSAMYFCASTPSPTLLSFYEQYFGPGTRLTVT.

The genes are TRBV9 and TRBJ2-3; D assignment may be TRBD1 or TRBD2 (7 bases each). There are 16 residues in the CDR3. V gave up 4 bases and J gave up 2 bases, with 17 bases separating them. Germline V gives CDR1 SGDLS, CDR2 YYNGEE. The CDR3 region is CASSPAQGGTTDTQYF. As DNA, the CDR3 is TGTGCCAGCAGCCCTGCCCAGGGGGGGACCACAGATACGCAGTATTTT.

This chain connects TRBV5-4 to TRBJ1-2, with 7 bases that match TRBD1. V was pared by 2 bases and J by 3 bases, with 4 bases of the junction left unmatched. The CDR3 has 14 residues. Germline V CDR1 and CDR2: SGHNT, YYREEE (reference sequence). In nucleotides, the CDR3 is TGTGCCAGCAGCTTCTCGGGACAGTACTATGGCTACACCTTC. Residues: CASSFSGQYYGYTF.

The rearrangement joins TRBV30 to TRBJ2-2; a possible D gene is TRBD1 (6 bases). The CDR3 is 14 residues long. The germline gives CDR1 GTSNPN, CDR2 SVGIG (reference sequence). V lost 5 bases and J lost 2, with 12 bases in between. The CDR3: CAWLAGENTGELFF. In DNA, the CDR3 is TGTGCCTGGCTTGCAGGGGAAAACACCGGGGAGCTGTTTTTT.

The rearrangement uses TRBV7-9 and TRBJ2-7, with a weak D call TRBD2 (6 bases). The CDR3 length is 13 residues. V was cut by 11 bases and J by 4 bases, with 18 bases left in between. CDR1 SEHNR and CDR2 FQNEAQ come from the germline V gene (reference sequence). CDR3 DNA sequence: TGTGCCGGAAGCGGGCCCTCGGCTTACGAGCAGTACTTC. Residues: CAGSGPSAYEQYF.

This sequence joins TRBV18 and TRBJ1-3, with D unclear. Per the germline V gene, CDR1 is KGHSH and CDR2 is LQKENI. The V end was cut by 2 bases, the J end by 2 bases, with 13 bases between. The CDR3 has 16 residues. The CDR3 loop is CASSPLPQGAGNTIYF. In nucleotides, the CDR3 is TGTGCCAGCTCACCATTACCTCAAGGAGCTGGAAACACCATATATTTT.